A single sample is the source of the 23 T cell receptor beta chains below, sequenced in a study of low-dose radiotherapy and immunotherapy resistance in tumors. TRAV- and TRBV-specific primers primed first-strand cDNA, covering alpha and beta chains. The TCRs were subjected to amplification over 20 PCR cycles employing a constant-region primer in conjunction with a V-primer adapter. Using its own MiXCR run on the reads, TCRdb lists one record per CDR3 protein. The repertoire holds tens of thousands of distinct CDR3 sequences, with 9.4% as singletons. The time point is: before trial treatment. The sequenced sample was PBMCs, obtained before treatment. Source of these receptors: a male donor with prostate cancer.

Many counts were recorded for this clonotype. V gene TRBV19 combines with J gene TRBJ2-7; 8 bases agree with TRBD2. The germline V gene has CDR1 LNHDA and CDR2 SQIVND (reference sequence). J was trimmed by 3 bases and V by 5 bases; bases with no gene match: 9. The CDR3 runs 15 residues. This chain's CDR3 is CASSSPLAGIYEQYF. In nucleotides, the CDR3 is TGTGCCAGTAGTTCCCCTTTAGCGGGGATCTACGAGCAGTACTTC. The whole variable domain, filled in from reference TRBV19 and TRBJ2-7, reads DGGITQSPKYLFRKEGQNVTLSCEQNLNHDAMYWYRQDPGQGLRLIYYSQIVNDFQKGDIAEGYSVSREKKESFPLTVTSAQKNPTAFYLCASSSPLAGIYEQYFGPGTRLTVT.

This clonotype showed up many times. This chain uses TRBV20-1 with TRBJ2-1, with 7 bases lining up with TRBD1. CDR3 length: 14 residues. V shed 2 bases and J 5 bases; nucleotides not matched to a gene: 6. The V gene's germline CDR1 is DFQATT and CDR2 SNEGSKA (reference sequence). CDR3 protein: CSARRPGGNNEQFF. CDR3 sequence (DNA): TGCAGTGCTAGACGGCCAGGGGGAAACAATGAGCAGTTCTTC.

This clonotype showed up just a few times. One end of the junction is discordant with germline, which a read error may explain. CDR3 bases: TGTGCCAGCAGCCTAGCGGGAGCGGCACAAGAGACCCAGTACTTC. Protein sequence: CASSLAGAAQETQYF. The rearrangement links TRBV7-2 to TRBJ2-5; the match to TRBD2 covers 10 bases. This CDR3 has 15 amino acids. The germline V gene encodes CDR1 SGHTA and CDR2 FQGNSA.

This clonotype occurred many times. V and J are TRBV12-3 or TRBV12-4 and TRBJ1-5; D is unclear. The CDR3 spans 13 residues. Trimming stripped 1 base from V and 2 bases from J, with 3 bases between. For the CDR3, the DNA is TGTGCCAGCAGTTTAGTTGGCAATCAGCCCCAGCATTTT. This codes for CASSLVGNQPQHF.

This clonotype was seen many times. This rearrangement joins TRBV30 to TRBJ2-7; D is uncertain. From germline, CDR1 is GTSNPN and CDR2 SVGIG (reference sequence). The CDR3 contains 12 residues. V shed 1 base and J shed 7 bases, with 11 bases lying between them. The CDR3 DNA follows: TGTGCCTGGAGTGCATCTCATAATGAGCAGTACTTC. Translating gives CAWSASHNEQYF.

A few counts support this clonotype. This sequence joins TRBV19 and TRBJ1-1; possibly TRBD1 for D (5 bases). V was clipped by 2 bases and J by 1 base, with 11 bases between them. The CDR3 runs to 15 residues. CDR1 and CDR2 (germline): LNHDA, SQIVND (reference sequence). In DNA form, the CDR3 reads TGTGCCAGTAGTATATCCCACGGACAGAACACTGAAGCTTTCTTT. Translated: CASSISHGQNTEAFF.

There are many counts of this clonotype. V and J are TRBV15 and TRBJ2-5, with 7 nucleotides matching TRBD1. CDR3 length: 17 amino acids. The germline V gene encodes CDR1 LNHNV and CDR2 YYDKDF (reference sequence). Trimming took 5 bases from V and 4 from J; bases not matched to a gene: 16. CDR3 region: CATSGRMSATGRETQYF. The CDR3 nucleotides are TGTGCCACCAGCGGTAGAATGTCGGCGACAGGGCGAGAGACCCAGTACTTC. Variable domain in full (rest from reference TRBV15 and TRBJ2-5): DAMVIQNPRYQVTQFGKPVTLSCSQTLNHNVMYWYQQKSSQAPKLLFHYYDKDFNNEADTPDNFQSRRPNTSFCFLDIRSPGLGDTAMYLCATSGRMSATGRETQYFGPGTRLLVL.

This chain connects TRBV18 to TRBJ2-1; D may correspond to TRBD1 or TRBD2 (5 bases each). Germline V gives CDR1 KGHSH, CDR2 LQKENI. CDR3 length: 13 residues. V was clipped by 4 bases and J by 5 bases, with 9 bases between them. The CDR3 loop is CASSQGRNNEQFF. The CDR3 bases are TGTGCCAGCTCACAGGGACGCAACAATGAGCAGTTCTTC.

This clonotype was counted a single time. A far larger clone is just one base off, so this is likely a read error. V usage is TRBV3-1 and J usage is TRBJ2-1, with a weak D call TRBD2 (5 bases). The CDR3 extends over 14 amino acids. V dropped 4 bases and J dropped 13 bases, with 20 bases sitting between them. Germline CDR1 reads LGHDT; CDR2 reads YNNKEL (reference sequence). The CDR3 region is CASSPSPDWETQFF. CDR3 coding DNA: TGTGCCAGCAGCCCTAGTCCAGACTGGGAGACCCAGTTCTTC.

At least ten counts were recorded for this clonotype. CDR3 sequence (DNA): TGTGCCAGCAGTTTCGGGGCCACTGAAGCTTTCTTT. Its translation is CASSFGATEAFF. The chain employs TRBV12-3 or TRBV12-4 and TRBJ1-1; D is possibly TRBD1 (5 bases). The CDR3 contains 12 residues. The V end was cut by 3 bases, the J end by 4 bases, with 6 bases between.

This clonotype was counted at least ten times. The chain employs TRBV7-2 and TRBJ2-1, with D perhaps matching TRBD1 (5 bases). There are 16 residues in the CDR3. The germline V and J ends were trimmed by 4 bases and 3 bases, with 16 bases remaining between them. Germline V gene data show CDR1 as SGHTA and CDR2 as FQGNSA. The CDR3 protein is CASSSSVDTFYNEQFF. CDR3 bases: TGTGCCAGCAGCTCGTCCGTGGACACATTCTACAATGAGCAGTTCTTC. Complete variable domain (other parts from reference TRBV7-2 and TRBJ2-1): GAGVSQSPSNKVTEKGKDVELRCDPISGHTALYWYRQSLGQGLEFLIYFQGNSAPDKSGLPSDRFSAERTGGSVSTLTIQRTQQEDSAVYLCASSSSVDTFYNEQFFGPGTRLTVL.

This clonotype was picked up many times. The V call is TRBV29-1, the J call TRBJ1-3; D is possibly TRBD1 (6 bases). The CDR3 loop spans 15 amino acids. Between the trimmed V and J ends, which lost 0 bases and 0 bases, there was a span of 9 bases. Germline CDR1 SQVTM, CDR2 ANQGSEA. The CDR3 here is CSVEDKGDSGNTIYF. The CDR3 bases are TGCAGCGTTGAAGATAAGGGGGACTCTGGAAACACCATATATTTT.

This clonotype came up many times. CDR3 coding DNA: TGCGCCAGCAGCCATCCGGGACCCCAGACCCAGTACTTC. Protein: CASSHPGPQTQYF. The genes are TRBV4-1 and TRBJ2-5; TRBD1 or TRBD2 may be the D gene (5 bases each). Germline-derived CDR1 and CDR2 are MGHRA and YSYEKL. V was clipped by 3 bases and J by 6 bases, with 11 bases between them. The length of the CDR3 is 13 residues.

This clonotype was seen at least ten times. This chain's CDR3 is CASSYVTADGYTF. In nucleotides, the CDR3 is TGTGCCAGCAGCTACGTGACGGCGGATGGCTACACCTTC. The chain joins TRBV7-9 to TRBJ1-2; D is unresolved. This CDR3 is built from 13 residues. Germline CDR1 SEHNR, CDR2 FQNEAQ (reference sequence). Trimming pared 4 bases from V and 6 bases from J, leaving 12 bases between. Together with reference TRBV7-9 and TRBJ1-2, the CDR3 gives the full variable domain: DTGVSQNPRHKITKRGQNVTFRCDPISEHNRLYWYRQTLGQGPEFLTYFQNEAQLEKSRLLSDRFSAERPKGSFSTLEIQRTEQGDSAMYLCASSYVTADGYTFGSGTRLTVV.

This clonotype was counted many times. The V and J genes are TRBV10-3 and TRBJ2-3; unclear D gene. Trimming cost V 2 bases and J 1 base, with 10 bases left between them. The CDR3 is made up of 15 amino acids. Germline values: CDR1 ENHRY, CDR2 SYGVKD. For the CDR3, the DNA is TGTGCCATCAGTGAGGGCGGTAGCCGCACAGATACGCAGTATTTT. Translated, it gives CAISEGGSRTDTQYF.

This clonotype came up many times. This sequence joins TRBV6-5 and TRBJ1-1; 11 bases agree with TRBD1. From germline, CDR1 is MNHEY and CDR2 SVGAGI. The CDR3 runs 18 residues. The V segment lost 0 bases and the J segment 4 bases; nucleotides outside the gene matches: 10. The CDR3 nucleotides are TGTGCCAGCAGTTACTCTTTGAGGACAGGGGGCTGGGGCACTGAAGCTTTCTTT. Protein product: CASSYSLRTGGWGTEAFF.

The sample holds many counts of this clonotype. This chain connects TRBV7-9 to TRBJ2-7; D unresolved. The length of the CDR3 is 12 residues. Trimming pared 8 bases from V and 2 bases from J, leaving 10 bases between. The germline V gene encodes CDR1 SEHNR and CDR2 FQNEAQ (reference sequence). The CDR3 DNA sequence: TGTGCCAGCTCCCGTGGGGCCTACGAGCAGTACTTC. Its protein product is CASSRGAYEQYF.

This clonotype was seen at least ten times. V gene TRBV12-3 or TRBV12-4 combines with J gene TRBJ1-3; no firm D call. CDR3 size: 15 residues. V shed 5 bases and J shed 0 bases, with 11 bases lying between them. DNA of the CDR3: TGTGCCAGCAGTAGGAACGGAAACTCTGGAAACACCATATATTTT. As protein: CASSRNGNSGNTIYF.

In its sample, this clonotype was seen many times. This chain connects TRBV11-2 to TRBJ1-1, with D uncertain. The V and J ends lost 8 bases and 4 bases respectively, with 17 bases between them. The germline V gene encodes CDR1 SGHAT and CDR2 FQNNGV. CDR3 size: 14 residues. The CDR3 spells CASLREGLGTEAFF. The DNA for the CDR3 is TGTGCCAGCCTCCGGGAGGGTCTGGGCACTGAAGCTTTCTTT.

This clonotype was seen ten or more times. The rearrangement uses TRBV29-1 and TRBJ1-1; D perhaps matches TRBD1 (5 bases). CDR3 length equals 11 residues. The V and J ends lost 7 bases and 2 bases respectively, with 8 bases between them. From germline, CDR1 is SQVTM and CDR2 ANQGSEA. The CDR3 DNA is TGCAGCGCTGACAGAAACACTGAAGCTTTCTTT. Amino acid sequence: CSADRNTEAFF.

There are a few counts of this clonotype. The V and J genes are TRBV5-6 and TRBJ1-2; TRBD1 matches at 7 bases. The CDR3 contains 14 residues. The germline V gene has CDR1 SGHDT and CDR2 YYEEEE. Germline trimming cut 4 bases from V and 3 bases from J; bases unmatched to any gene: 6. The chain's CDR3 is CASSRRGLDYGYTF. CDR3 in DNA: TGTGCCAGCAGCCGGAGGGGGCTTGACTATGGCTACACCTTC. The full variable domain, in which reference TRBV5-6 and TRBJ1-2 provide the parts outside the CDR3, is DAGVTQSPTHLIKTRGQQVTLRCSPKSGHDTVSWYQQALGQGPQFIFQYYEEEERQRGNFPDRFSGHQFPNYSSELNVNALLLGDSALYLCASSRRGLDYGYTFGSGTRLTVV.

This clonotype was seen at least ten times. V gene TRBV10-3 combines with J gene TRBJ2-7; D call uncertain. This CDR3 has 12 amino acids. Trimming took off 6 bases at V and 0 bases at J, with 6 bases between the two ends. The germline gives CDR1 ENHRY, CDR2 SYGVKD. The CDR3 DNA is TGTGCCATCAGCCCGGGCTCCTACGAGCAGTACTTC. The encoded protein is CAISPGSYEQYF.

This clonotype was seen repeatedly, ten times or more. This chain joins TRBV15 and TRBJ1-5; 9 bases are a match to TRBD1. This CDR3 is built from 18 residues. The trim removed 1 base at V and 4 bases at J, leaving 11 bases unmatched. CDR1 and CDR2 (germline): LNHNV, YYDKDF (reference sequence). The CDR3 loop is CATSRGTGATSWNQPQHF. The CDR3 nucleotides are TGTGCCACCAGCAGAGGGACAGGGGCAACTTCTTGGAATCAGCCCCAGCATTTT.